This paragraph reports one T cell receptor (beta chain). Its cognate antigen is unknown. These data belong to a study of cytomegalovirus exposure and HLA in healthy donors. Across the study: HLA-typed donors were the source of 90 million or so unique TCRs, which an early data release held. Study findings and constraints: Researchers left out some V segments, among them TRBV6-2 and TRBV6-3, as indistinguishable. In a later analysis, V- and J-gene trimming of beta chains associated with a DCLRE1C missense variant, replicated independently.

Vbeta (60) and Jbeta (13) primers were used in the PCR. Sequencing used immunoSEQ multiplex PCR; TCRdb keeps in-frame clones, though not all of them. The sample yields under 150,000 clones, around 81% seen once. Germline values: CDR1 MNHNS, CDR2 SASEGT. The CDR3 has 13 residues. V lost 7 bases and J 3 bases, leaving 12 bases between the germline ends. V and J are TRBV6-1 and TRBJ1-1, with D tentatively TRBD1 (5 bases). The receptor's source is a woman in her 30s in good health and CMV-seronegative. The sequencing sample was made of PBMCs. The CDR3 protein is CASTGGTYTEAFF. The CDR3 DNA is TGTGCCAGCACCGGGGGGACGTACACTGAAGCTTTCTTT.